This T cell receptor beta chain stems from a study of cytomegalovirus exposure and HLA in healthy donors. Study-wide findings and caveats: An analysis done earlier found most TCR beta V segments productive about 87% or about 30% of the time.

Points on this clone: As yet, its antigen is unknown.

This CDR3 comprises 15 residues. The junction had 4 bases not matched to a gene; V was cut back by 0 bases and J by 3 bases. Germline CDR1 and CDR2: SGHRS and YFSETQ. PCR used 60 Vbeta primers and 13 Jbeta primers. Using immunoSEQ multiplex PCR, the repertoire was profiled, and TCRdb retains in-frame clones only, with some absent. The table has 170,000 or so clones, 75% to 85% seen once. The sequence derives from a man aged 25 to 40 in good health and CMV-seropositive. Sequencing input: PBMCs. The J gene is TRBJ1-1, the V gene TRBV5-1, with TRBD1 identical over 8 bases. This CDR3 is CASSLESTGDTEAFF. The CDR3 coding sequence is TGCGCCAGCAGCTTGGAGTCGACAGGGGACACTGAAGCTTTCTTT. The full variable domain, completed using reference TRBV5-1 and TRBJ1-1, is KAGVTQTPRYLIKTRGQQVTLSCSPISGHRSVSWYQQTPGQGLQFLFEYFSETQRNKGNFPGRFSGRQFSNSRSEMNVSTLELGDSALYLCASSLESTGDTEAFFGQGTRLTVV.